One and the same sample provided the 2 T cell receptor beta chains below, sequenced in a study of blood T cells in healthy people across ages. A second PCR, run for about 6 to 12 cycles, used a sample-barcoded 5' primer plus a J-beta primer mix. TCRdb ran MiXCR on the 5' RACE reads and lists one entry per CDR3 protein. The profile shows roughly 900,000 distinct CDR3 sequences, 48% of them singletons. The source material was blood. Receptors were obtained from a man aged 25 to 45 in good health.

V gene TRBV10-3 combines with J gene TRBJ1-2, with TRBD1 matching over 8 bases. Germline assignment: CDR1 ENHRY and CDR2 SYGVKD. J lost 8 bases, V lost 1 base, and 3 bases had no gene match. CDR3 size: 13 residues. Here the CDR3 reads CAISELQGDGYTF. The CDR3 bases are TGTGCCATCAGTGAGTTACAGGGGGACGGCTACACCTTC.

This clonotype was seen ten or more times. The rearrangement uses TRBV5-5 and TRBJ1-4; D not resolved. CDR1 and CDR2 from the germline V gene are SGHKS and YYEKEE (reference sequence). V lost 5 bases and J 3 bases, leaving 14 bases between the germline ends. This CDR3 spans 15 amino acids. The CDR3 DNA sequence: TGTGCCAGCAGTTCAGGCCGGGCAGCTAATGAAAAACTGTTTTTT. Translating gives CASSSGRAANEKLFF. Supplemented by reference TRBV5-5 and TRBJ1-4, the full variable domain reads DAGVTQSPTHLIKTRGQQVTLRCSPISGHKSVSWYQQVLGQGPQFIFQYYEKEERGRGNFPDRFSARQFPNYSSELNVNALLLGDSALYLCASSSGRAANEKLFFGSGTQLSVL.